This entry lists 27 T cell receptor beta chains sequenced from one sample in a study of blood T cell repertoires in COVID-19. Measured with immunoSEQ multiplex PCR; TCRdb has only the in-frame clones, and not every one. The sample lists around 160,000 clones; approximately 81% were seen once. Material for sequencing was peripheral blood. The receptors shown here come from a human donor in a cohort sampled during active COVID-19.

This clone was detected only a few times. As DNA, the CDR3 is TGTGCCAGTAACCAGGACAGACTAATGAACACTGAAGCTTTCTTT. This gives the protein CASNQDRLMNTEAFF. The J gene is TRBJ1-1, the V gene TRBV19, with TRBD1 as a possible D gene (6 bases). CDR1 is LNHDA, CDR2 SQIVND, per germline (reference sequence). CDR3 length: 15 amino acids. V shed 7 bases and J shed 0 bases, with 15 bases lying between them.

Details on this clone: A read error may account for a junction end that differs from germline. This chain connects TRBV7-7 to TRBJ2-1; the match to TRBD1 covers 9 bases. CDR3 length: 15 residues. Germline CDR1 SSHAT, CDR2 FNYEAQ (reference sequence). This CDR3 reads CASSPPGTGINEQFF. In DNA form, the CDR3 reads TGTGCTAGCAGCCCCCCCGGGACAGGGATCAATGAGCAGTTCTTC.

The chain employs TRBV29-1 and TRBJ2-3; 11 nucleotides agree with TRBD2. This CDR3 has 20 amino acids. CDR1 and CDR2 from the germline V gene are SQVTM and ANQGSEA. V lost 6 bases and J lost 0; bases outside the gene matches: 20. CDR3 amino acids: CSVPPTSGGGLTLSTDTQYF. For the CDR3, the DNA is TGCAGCGTCCCTCCAACTAGCGGGGGTGGACTCACCCTTAGCACAGATACGCAGTATTTT.

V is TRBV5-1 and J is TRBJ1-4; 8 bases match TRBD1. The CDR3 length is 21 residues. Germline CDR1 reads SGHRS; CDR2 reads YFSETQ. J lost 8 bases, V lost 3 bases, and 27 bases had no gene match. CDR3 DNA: TGCGCCAGCAGCTCGAGCCACAACTGGGGGGACAGGTCCTCCAGGGGCGAAAAACTGTTTTTT. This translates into CASSSSHNWGDRSSRGEKLFF.

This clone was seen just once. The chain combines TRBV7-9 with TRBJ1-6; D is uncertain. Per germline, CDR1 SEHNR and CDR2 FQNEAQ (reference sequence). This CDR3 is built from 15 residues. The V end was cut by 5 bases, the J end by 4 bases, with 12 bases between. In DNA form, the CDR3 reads TGTGCCAGCAGCCTTATCTCTGTTTATAATTCACCCCTCCACTTT. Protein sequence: CASSLISVYNSPLHF. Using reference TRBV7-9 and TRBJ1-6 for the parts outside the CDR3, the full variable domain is DTGVSQNPRHKITKRGQNVTFRCDPISEHNRLYWYRQTLGQGPEFLTYFQNEAQLEKSRLLSDRFSAERPKGSFSTLEIQRTEQGDSAMYLCASSLISVYNSPLHFGNGTRLTVT.

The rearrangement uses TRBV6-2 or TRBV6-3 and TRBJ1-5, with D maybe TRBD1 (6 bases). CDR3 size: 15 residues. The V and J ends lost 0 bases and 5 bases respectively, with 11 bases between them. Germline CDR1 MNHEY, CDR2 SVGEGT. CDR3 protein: CASSYSKTGHQPQHF. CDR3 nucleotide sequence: TGTGCCAGCAGTTACTCGAAAACAGGGCATCAGCCCCAGCATTTT.

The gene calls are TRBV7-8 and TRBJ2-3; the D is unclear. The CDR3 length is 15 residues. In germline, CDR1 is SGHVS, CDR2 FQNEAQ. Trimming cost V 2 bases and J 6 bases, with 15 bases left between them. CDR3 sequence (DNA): TGTGCCAGCAGCTTACGCCCCTCATTCGAGGATACGCAGTATTTT. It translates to CASSLRPSFEDTQYF.

The CDR3 sequence: CASSTPGGYTEAFF. Written as DNA, the CDR3 is TGTGCCAGCAGTACACCAGGGGGGTACACTGAAGCTTTCTTT. This sequence joins TRBV28 and TRBJ1-1; 7 bases are shared with TRBD1. V lost 5 bases to trimming and J lost 3 bases; unmatched junction nucleotides: 6. Germline values: CDR1 MDHEN, CDR2 SYDVKM. The CDR3 covers 14 residues.

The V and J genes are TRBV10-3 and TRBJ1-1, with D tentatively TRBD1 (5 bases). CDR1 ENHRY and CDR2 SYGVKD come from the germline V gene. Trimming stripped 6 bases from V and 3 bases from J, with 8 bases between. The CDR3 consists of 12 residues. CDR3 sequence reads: CAISVGDTEAFF. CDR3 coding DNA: TGTGCCATCAGCGTAGGGGACACTGAAGCTTTCTTT.

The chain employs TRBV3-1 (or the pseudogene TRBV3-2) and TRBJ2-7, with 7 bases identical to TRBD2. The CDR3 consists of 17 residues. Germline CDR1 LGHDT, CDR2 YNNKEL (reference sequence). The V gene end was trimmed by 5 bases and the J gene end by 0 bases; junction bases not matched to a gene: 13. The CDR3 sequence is CASSSWGGNRISYEQYF. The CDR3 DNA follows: TGTGCCAGCAGCTCTTGGGGGGGAAACCGTATCTCCTACGAGCAGTACTTC.

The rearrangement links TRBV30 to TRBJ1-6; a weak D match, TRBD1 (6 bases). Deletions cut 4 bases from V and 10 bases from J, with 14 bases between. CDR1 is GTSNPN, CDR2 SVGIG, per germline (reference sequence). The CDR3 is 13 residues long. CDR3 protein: CAWIRGGNSPLHF. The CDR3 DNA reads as TGTGCCTGGATAAGAGGGGGTAACTCACCCCTCCACTTT.

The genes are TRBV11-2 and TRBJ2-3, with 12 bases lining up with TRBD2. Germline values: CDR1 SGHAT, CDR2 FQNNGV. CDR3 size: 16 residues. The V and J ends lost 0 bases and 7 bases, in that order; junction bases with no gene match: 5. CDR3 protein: CASSLDLAGGLYTQYF. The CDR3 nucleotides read TGTGCCAGCAGCTTAGATCTAGCGGGGGGGCTGTATACGCAGTATTTT.

This chain's CDR3 is CASSQVLAGGYTF. The CDR3 region has the DNA TGTGCCAGCAGCCAAGTCTTGGCGGGTGGCTACACCTTC. The chain is built from TRBV3-1 (or the pseudogene TRBV3-2) and TRBJ1-2; D unresolved. The V end lost 1 base, the J end lost 7 bases, and 10 bases lay between the germline ends. The CDR3 sequence is 13 residues long. In germline, CDR1 is LGHDT, CDR2 YNNKEL (reference sequence).

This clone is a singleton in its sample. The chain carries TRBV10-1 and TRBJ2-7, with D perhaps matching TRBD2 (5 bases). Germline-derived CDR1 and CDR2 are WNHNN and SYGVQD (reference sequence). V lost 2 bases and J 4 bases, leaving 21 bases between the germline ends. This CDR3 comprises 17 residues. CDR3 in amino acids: CASSEAPWRSSWYEQYF. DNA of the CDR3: TGCGCCAGCAGTGAGGCCCCGTGGAGGTCCTCCTGGTACGAGCAGTACTTC.

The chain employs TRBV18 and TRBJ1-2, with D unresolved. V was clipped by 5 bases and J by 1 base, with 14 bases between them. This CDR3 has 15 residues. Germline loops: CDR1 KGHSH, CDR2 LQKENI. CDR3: CASSAPGVLNYGYTF. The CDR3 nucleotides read TGTGCCAGCTCAGCCCCGGGTGTCCTTAACTATGGCTACACCTTC.

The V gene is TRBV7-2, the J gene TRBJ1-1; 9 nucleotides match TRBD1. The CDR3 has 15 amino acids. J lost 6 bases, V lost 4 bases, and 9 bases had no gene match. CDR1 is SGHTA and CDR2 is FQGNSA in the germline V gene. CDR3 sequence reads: CASSSMGQGFAEAFF. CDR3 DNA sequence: TGTGCCAGCAGCTCTATGGGACAGGGCTTTGCTGAAGCTTTCTTT.

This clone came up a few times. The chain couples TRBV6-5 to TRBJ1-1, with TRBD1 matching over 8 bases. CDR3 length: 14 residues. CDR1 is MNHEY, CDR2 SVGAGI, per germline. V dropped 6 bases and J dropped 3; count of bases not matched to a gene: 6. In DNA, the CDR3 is TGTGCCAGCAGGCCCACAGGGGGGGACACTGAAGCTTTCTTT. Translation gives CASRPTGGDTEAFF.

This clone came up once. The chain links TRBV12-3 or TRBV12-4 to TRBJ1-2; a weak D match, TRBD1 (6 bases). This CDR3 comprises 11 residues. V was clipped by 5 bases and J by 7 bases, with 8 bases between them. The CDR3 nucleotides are TGTGCCAGCAGTACCAGGGGTGGCTACACCTTC. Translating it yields CASSTRGGYTF.

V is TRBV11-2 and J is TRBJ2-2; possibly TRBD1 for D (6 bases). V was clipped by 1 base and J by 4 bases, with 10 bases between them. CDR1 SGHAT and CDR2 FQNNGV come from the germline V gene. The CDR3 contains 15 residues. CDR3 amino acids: CASSLVGAGTGELFF. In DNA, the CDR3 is TGTGCCAGCAGCTTAGTGGGGGCGGGCACCGGGGAGCTGTTTTTT.

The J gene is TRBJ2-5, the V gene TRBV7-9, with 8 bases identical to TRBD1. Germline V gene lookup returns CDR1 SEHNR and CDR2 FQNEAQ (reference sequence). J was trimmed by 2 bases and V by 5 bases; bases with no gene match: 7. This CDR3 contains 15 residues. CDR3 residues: CASSLRTGLQETQYF. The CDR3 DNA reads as TGTGCCAGCAGCCTACGGACAGGGCTGCAAGAGACCCAGTACTTC.

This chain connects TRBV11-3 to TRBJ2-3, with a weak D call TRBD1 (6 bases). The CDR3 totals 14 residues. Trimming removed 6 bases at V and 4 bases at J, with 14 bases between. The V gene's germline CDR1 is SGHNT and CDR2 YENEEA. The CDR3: CASRATGTADTQYF. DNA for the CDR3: TGTGCCAGCAGAGCAACAGGGACGGCAGATACGCAGTATTTT.

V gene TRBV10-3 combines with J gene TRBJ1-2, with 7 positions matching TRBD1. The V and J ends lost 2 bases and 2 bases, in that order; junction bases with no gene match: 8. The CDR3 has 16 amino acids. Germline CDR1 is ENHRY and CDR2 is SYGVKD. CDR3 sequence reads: CAISEEEQGFNYGYTF. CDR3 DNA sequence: TGTGCCATCAGTGAGGAGGAACAGGGGTTCAACTATGGCTACACCTTC.

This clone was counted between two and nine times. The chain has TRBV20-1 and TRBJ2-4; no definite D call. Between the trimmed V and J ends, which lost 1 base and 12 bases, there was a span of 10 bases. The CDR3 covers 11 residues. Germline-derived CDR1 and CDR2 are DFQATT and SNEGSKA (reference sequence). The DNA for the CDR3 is TGCAGTGCTAGAGTGGTGGGCTCTCAGTACTTC. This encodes CSARVVGSQYF.

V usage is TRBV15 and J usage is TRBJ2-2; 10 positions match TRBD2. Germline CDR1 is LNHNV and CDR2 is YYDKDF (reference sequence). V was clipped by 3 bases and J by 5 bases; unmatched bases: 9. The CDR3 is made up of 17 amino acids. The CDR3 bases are TGTGCCACCAGCAGGAGCCCTAGCGGGGGTTTTACCGGGGAGCTGTTTTTT. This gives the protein CATSRSPSGGFTGELFF.

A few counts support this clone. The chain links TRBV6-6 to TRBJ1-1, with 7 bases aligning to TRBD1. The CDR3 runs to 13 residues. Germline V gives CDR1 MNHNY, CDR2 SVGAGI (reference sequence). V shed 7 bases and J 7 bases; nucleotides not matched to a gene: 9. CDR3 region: CASIKQGTDEAFF. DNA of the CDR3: TGTGCCAGCATAAAACAGGGGACGGATGAAGCTTTCTTT.

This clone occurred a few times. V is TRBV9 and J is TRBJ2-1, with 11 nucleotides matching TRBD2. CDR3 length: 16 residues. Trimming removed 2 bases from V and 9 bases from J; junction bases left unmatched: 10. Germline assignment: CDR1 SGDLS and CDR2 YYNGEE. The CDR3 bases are TGTGCCAGCAGCGTTGGGGTAGGGACTAGCGGAGGTGAGCAGTTCTTC. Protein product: CASSVGVGTSGGEQFF. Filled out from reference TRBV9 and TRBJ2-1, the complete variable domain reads DSGVTQTPKHLITATGQRVTLRCSPRSGDLSVYWYQQSLDQGLQFLIQYYNGEERAKGNILERFSAQQFPDLHSELNLSSLELGDSALYFCASSVGVGTSGGEQFFGPGTRLTVL.

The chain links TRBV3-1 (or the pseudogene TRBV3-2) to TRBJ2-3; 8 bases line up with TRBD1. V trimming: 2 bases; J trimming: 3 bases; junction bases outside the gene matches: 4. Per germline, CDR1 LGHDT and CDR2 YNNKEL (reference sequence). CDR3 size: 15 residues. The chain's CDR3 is CASSQWTGTTDTQYF. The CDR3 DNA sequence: TGTGCCAGCAGCCAATGGACAGGGACGACAGATACGCAGTATTTT.